This T cell receptor beta chain was identified in a study of patients and donors after allogeneic stem cell transplantation. The ends were cut back, 3 bases at V and 7 bases at J, with 25 bases in the middle. Germline loops: CDR1 SGHRS, CDR2 YFSETQ. The CDR3 length is 17 residues. TCRdb passed the RT-PCR reads through MiXCR, listing each CDR3 protein once. The sample shows hundreds of thousands of distinct CDR3 sequences, approximately 16% of them seen only once. The chain recombines TRBV5-1 with TRBJ1-2; D perhaps matches TRBD1 (6 bases). Material: blood, either unsorted or a sorted T cell fraction (not recorded which). The receptor's source is a human donor who was either an allogeneic HSCT recipient or a stem cell or donor lymphocyte infusion donor (not recorded which). It is not recorded whose cells these are; they may come from a transplant donor. The CDR3 DNA is TGCGCCAGCAGCTGGGGGGAATCAGGGGCCGCGACTCGTGGCTACACCTTC. Translation: CASSWGESGAATRGYTF.